The rows below give T cell receptor beta chains drawn from one sample of a study of T cell changes during pregnancy in multiple sclerosis. The data were produced by immunoSEQ multiplex PCR, yet TCRdb's version contains in-frame clones alone and is incomplete. The sample consists of about 100,000 clones, roughly 90% of them appearing once. The sample in question was peripheral blood, obtained after pregnancy. Receptors were obtained from a female donor with multiple sclerosis, enrolled in a pregnancy study. Each CDR3 is given with its conserved first and last residue. D genes are given only for firm matches. A row's size may be missing; if present it is once, few, many or a size class.

v_gene	d_gene	abundance	j_gene	CDR3nt	CDR3aa
TRBV4-3	TRBD2	.	TRBJ2-2	TGCGCCAGCAGCCAAGACCAAAGAAGCGGGGGGGGCACCGGGGAGCTGTTTTTT	CASSQDQRSGGGTGELFF
TRBV19	TRBD1	.	TRBJ1-5	TGTGCCATTAAAGACAGGGGTAATCAGCCCCAGCATTTT	CAIKDRGNQPQHF
TRBV7-2	TRBD1	.	TRBJ1-5	TGTGCCAGCAGCAGGGGACAGGTCGACAATCAGCCCCAGCATTTT	CASSRGQVDNQPQHF
TRBV28	TRBD2	once	TRBJ2-7	TGTGCCAGCATCTCAGACCCAGCGGGGAGGTACGAGCAGTACTTC	CASISDPAGRYEQYF
TRBV9	TRBD2	few	TRBJ2-2	TGTGCCAGCAGCCCCGCCTCGCTAGCGGACACCGGGGAGCTGTTTTTT	CASSPASLADTGELFF
TRBV2	.	.	TRBJ2-7	TGTGCCAGCTACATCCTGGGCCTTACCTACGAGCAGTACTTC	CASYILGLTYEQYF
TRBV27	.	.	TRBJ2-3	TGTGCCAGCAGTTTGAAGGGGGATACGCAGTATTTT	CASSLKGDTQYF
TRBV4-1	.	.	TRBJ1-2	TGCGCCAGCAGCCAAAACCCCGGGACACCTAACTATGGCTACACCTTC	CASSQNPGTPNYGYTF
TRBV27	.	.	TRBJ2-1	TGTGCCAGCAGTTTATGGCTAGCAGGTATCAATGAGCAGTTCTTC	CASSLWLAGINEQFF
TRBV27	.	.	TRBJ1-3	TGTGCCAGCAGTCCACGACAGCTCTCTGGAAACACCATATATTTT	CASSPRQLSGNTIYF
TRBV5-1	TRBD1	.	TRBJ2-7	TGCGCCAGCAGCAACCGGGACAGGGGGGTTTACGAGCAGTACTTC	CASSNRDRGVYEQYF
TRBV5-4	.	.	TRBJ1-2	TGTGCCAGCAGCTTGACAGGATTCTATGGCTACACCTTC	CASSLTGFYGYTF
TRBV6-5	.	.	TRBJ1-2	TGTGCCAGCAGTTCGGGGCGGGCAGGGGATGGCTACACCTTC	CASSSGRAGDGYTF
TRBV27	TRBD1	few	TRBJ2-1	TGTGCCAGCAGTTCCGACAGGGTCAATGAGCAGTTCTTC	CASSSDRVNEQFF
TRBV30	.	once	TRBJ2-7	TGTGCCTGGAGTGTAAGCAGGATACTCTACGAGCAGTACTTC	CAWSVSRILYEQYF
TRBV30	TRBD2	.	TRBJ2-3	TGTGCCTGGAGTGTAAGGATGGCTAGCGGGGCAGATACGCAGTATTTT	CAWSVRMASGADTQYF
TRBV5-1	.	.	TRBJ2-7	TGCGCCAGCAGCTTGGCGGCTAGCGTCGAGCAGTACTTC	CASSLAASVEQYF
TRBV23-1	TRBD2	.	TRBJ2-7	TGCGCCAGCAGTCAATTAACGGGAGGTCTCTCCTACGAGCAGTACTTC	CASSQLTGGLSYEQYF
TRBV6-1	.	.	TRBJ2-3	TGTGCCAGCAGTGAGTCCCTAAACCCGACAGATACGCAGTATTTT	CASSESLNPTDTQYF
TRBV4-3	TRBD1	.	TRBJ2-6	TGCGCCAGCAGCCAAGAAGGGACAGGTGGCTACTCCGACAACGTCCTGACTTTC	CASSQEGTGGYSDNVLTF
TRBV5-1	TRBD1	.	TRBJ1-2	TGCGCCAGCAGTCCGGGACAGGGAGGGTATGGCTACACCTTC	CASSPGQGGYGYTF
TRBV25-1	TRBD2	once	TRBJ2-1	TGTGCCAGCAGTGATCCGACTAGCGGGGAAGAGCAGTTCTTC	CASSDPTSGEEQFF
TRBV5-1	.	.	TRBJ2-2	TGCGCCAGTGCCGCGGAGAACACCGGGGAGCTGTTTTTT	CASAAENTGELFF
TRBV5-1	.	.	TRBJ2-6	TGCGCCAGCAGCTTGGAGCAGGCTACTGGGGCCAACGTCCTGACTTTC	CASSLEQATGANVLTF
TRBV7-3	.	.	TRBJ2-7	TGTGCCAGCAGCCAAGATGGGGGCGCCTACGAGCAGTACTTC	CASSQDGGAYEQYF
TRBV9	TRBD2	.	TRBJ2-1	TGTGCCAGCAGCCCAACGGGGCTACTAGCGGAATCCTACAATGAGCAGTTCTTC	CASSPTGLLAESYNEQFF
TRBV7-9	.	.	TRBJ2-4	TGTGCCAGCAGCTTAGTACAGAAACCCAAAAACATTCAGTACTTC	CASSLVQKPKNIQYF
TRBV7-2	TRBD1	.	TRBJ2-7	TGTGCCAGCAGCTCAAACCCGGACAGGACCTACGAGCAGTACTTC	CASSSNPDRTYEQYF
TRBV6-1	TRBD1	.	TRBJ1-2	TGTGCCAGCAGTCCAGCCCAGGGGGACTATGGCTACACCTTC	CASSPAQGDYGYTF
TRBV5-1	TRBD1	.	TRBJ1-1	TGCGCCAGCAGACCCACCGGGACAGGGTACACTGAAGCTTTCTTT	CASRPTGTGYTEAFF
TRBV2	.	.	TRBJ1-3	TGTGCCAGCAGTGAGATGGGCGGAAACACCATATATTTT	CASSEMGGNTIYF
TRBV9	.	.	TRBJ2-5	TGTGCCAGCAGCGTAGTAGCTTTCGAGACCCAGTACTTC	CASSVVAFETQYF
TRBV7-6	TRBD1	.	TRBJ2-2	TGTGCCAGCAGCTTTGGGACAGGGCCCGGGGAGCTGTTTTTT	CASSFGTGPGELFF
TRBV11-1	.	.	TRBJ2-7	TGTGCCAGCAGCTTAGACCTAGTTCTCAACGAGCAGTACTTC	CASSLDLVLNEQYF
TRBV11-1	.	.	TRBJ2-7	TGTGCCAGCAGCCAGGGGAATCTCGGCGAGCAGTACTTC	CASSQGNLGEQYF
TRBV5-6	.	.	TRBJ2-5	TGTGCCAGCAGCTTGAAGGGGGTCGAGACCCAGTACTTC	CASSLKGVETQYF
TRBV18	TRBD2	.	TRBJ2-2	TGTGCCAGCTCAAGAGCGGGGGCCATGAACACCGGGGAGCTGTTTTTT	CASSRAGAMNTGELFF
TRBV12-5	.	.	TRBJ1-2	TGTGCTAGTGGTTTGTCCGTTGGAGCCTTGGTCTATGGCTACACCTTC	CASGLSVGALVYGYTF
TRBV6-1	.	.	TRBJ1-2	TGTGCCAGCAGTGACCCAACAGGGCTGGATGGCTACACCTTC	CASSDPTGLDGYTF
TRBV18	TRBD1	.	TRBJ1-1	TGTGCCAGCTCTCATAAGACAGGGTCTGAAGCTTTCTTT	CASSHKTGSEAFF
TRBV7-9	.	.	TRBJ2-7	TGTGCCAGCAGCCACCCGGACAGTTGGCATCTCATTTTC	CASSHPDSWHLIF
TRBV18	.	.	TRBJ2-2	TGTGCCAGCTCACCTCAACAGGCACTCTCGAACACCGGGGAGCTGTTTTTT	CASSPQQALSNTGELFF
TRBV25-1	TRBD2	.	TRBJ2-7	TGTGCCAGCAGAAGGGGACTAGCGGACTCCTACGAGCAGTACTTC	CASRRGLADSYEQYF
TRBV7-9	TRBD2	.	TRBJ2-5	TGTGCCAGCAGCACTCGGATACTAGCGGGAGTAGAGACCCAGTACTTC	CASSTRILAGVETQYF
TRBV19	.	.	TRBJ1-5	TGTGCCAGTAGCGGTAGCAATCAGCCCCAGCATTTT	CASSGSNQPQHF
TRBV13	TRBD1	.	TRBJ1-2	TGTGCCAGCAGCTTTGACAGGGACTATGGCTACACCTTC	CASSFDRDYGYTF
TRBV5-1	.	.	TRBJ1-5	TGCGCCAGCAGCTTGGGCGGAGGGAGCAATCAGCCCCAGCATTTT	CASSLGGGSNQPQHF
TRBV29-1	.	.	TRBJ2-3	TGCAGCGTTGGCTCGAGGGAGCCAGCAGATACGCAGTATTTT	CSVGSREPADTQYF
TRBV27	TRBD1	.	TRBJ2-7	TGTGCCAGCAGTGCCCAGGGGGTGGAATTGTACGAGCAGTACTTC	CASSAQGVELYEQYF